These 26 T cell receptor beta chains came from one sample sequenced in a study of T cells after yellow fever vaccination. MiXCR, applied by TCRdb to the 5' RACE reads, yields one record per CDR3 protein. The profile shows more than 65,000 distinct CDR3 sequences, about 14% of them singletons. The starting material was CD8+ T cells not binding an NS4B(214-222) dextramer, sorted from PBMCs, obtained about 21 days after the first yellow fever vaccination. The receptors derive from a young man who received the YFV17D yellow fever vaccine.

This clonotype was seen a few times. The rearrangement joins TRBV7-6 to TRBJ2-1; 8 bases align to TRBD1. The length of the CDR3 is 17 residues. V trimming: 5 bases; J trimming: 6 bases; junction bases outside the gene matches: 15. Germline V CDR1 and CDR2: SGHVS, FNYEAQ. The chain's CDR3 is CASSLKPGQVLFNEQFF. The CDR3 region has the DNA TGTGCCAGCAGCCTCAAACCGGGACAGGTTTTGTTCAATGAGCAGTTCTTC.

This clonotype has a handful of counts. This chain joins TRBV4-2 and TRBJ1-5, with D tentatively TRBD1 (5 bases). The CDR3 loop spans 15 amino acids. Per the germline V gene, CDR1 is LGHNA and CDR2 is YNFKEQ. V lost 3 bases, J lost 5 bases, and 14 bases lay in between. The CDR3 sequence is CASSHLGGGDQPQHF. CDR3 bases: TGTGCCAGCAGCCACCTGGGGGGGGGAGATCAGCCCCAGCATTTT.

This chain connects TRBV7-9 to TRBJ2-1, with 13 bases aligning to TRBD2. The V gene's germline CDR1 is SEHNR and CDR2 FQNEAQ (reference sequence). Trimming cost V 10 bases and J 9 bases; bases outside gene matches: 6. The CDR3 has 13 residues. The CDR3 nucleotides are TGTGCCATCTGGACTAGCGGGGGCGTTGAGCAGTTCTTC. It encodes CAIWTSGGVEQFF.

The V and J genes are TRBV25-1 and TRBJ2-5; D gene unclear. The V and J ends lost 6 bases and 5 bases respectively, with 19 bases between them. Germline V gives CDR1 MGHDK, CDR2 SYGVNS. CDR3 length equals 15 residues. The CDR3, as DNA: TGTGCCAGCAGGCCGTGGGCGGATAAAACCGAGACCCAGTACTTC. As protein: CASRPWADKTETQYF.

In this sample, this clonotype turned up many times. This rearrangement joins TRBV30 to TRBJ2-3, with D possibly matching TRBD1 (6 bases). The CDR3 has 11 amino acids. V shed 8 bases and J shed 9 bases, with 15 bases lying between them. From germline, CDR1 is GTSNPN and CDR2 SVGIG (reference sequence). The CDR3: CAGDTRRTQYF. The CDR3 DNA reads as TGTGCCGGGGACACCCGGCGGACGCAGTATTTT.

Regarding this clonotype: A read error may produce the germline difference seen at one junction end. The chain employs TRBV20-1 and TRBJ2-2, with no clear D. The CDR3 extends over 15 amino acids. CDR1 is DFQATT and CDR2 is SNEGSKA in the germline V gene (reference sequence). The CDR3 spells CSARDPSSNTRELFF. The CDR3 bases are TGCAGTGCTAGAGACCCCTCTTCTAACACCAGGGAGCTGTTTTTT.

This clonotype was seen a handful of times. The V call is TRBV5-1, the J call TRBJ2-1; D call uncertain. The V end lost 2 bases, the J end lost 6 bases, and 12 bases lay between the germline ends. Germline loops: CDR1 SGHRS, CDR2 YFSETQ. The CDR3 loop spans 14 amino acids. CDR3 in DNA: TGCGCCAGCAGCTTCAGCGAAGAAGTCAATGAGCAGTTCTTC. Translating gives CASSFSEEVNEQFF.

In this sample, this clonotype turned up a few times. The gene calls are TRBV6-2 or TRBV6-3 and TRBJ2-7; D gene uncertain. The V gene lost 8 bases and the J gene lost 1 base, with 9 bases spanning the gap. The CDR3 extends over 12 amino acids. From germline, CDR1 is MNHEY and CDR2 SVGEGT. CDR3 nucleotide sequence: TGTGCCAGCCATGACGCTTCCTACGAGCAGTACTTC. It encodes CASHDASYEQYF.

This clonotype has more than one count but fewer than ten. J is TRBJ2-3 and V is TRBV6-2 or TRBV6-3; 9 bases are a match to TRBD1. The CDR3 has 16 amino acids. Germline lookup yields CDR1 MNHEY and CDR2 SVGEGT. J lost 4 bases, V lost 2 bases, and 7 bases had no gene match. Here the CDR3 DNA reads TGTGCCAGCAGTTACGGGGGGACAGGGTCCCCAGATACGCAGTATTTT. Amino acids: CASSYGGTGSPDTQYF.

This clonotype was seen a few times. This sequence joins TRBV10-3 and TRBJ1-1, with D tentatively TRBD1 (5 bases). Trimming stripped 2 bases from V and 1 base from J, with 8 bases between. The germline V gene encodes CDR1 ENHRY and CDR2 SYGVKD. The CDR3 runs 14 residues. This CDR3 is CAISEDSQNTEAFF. CDR3 nucleotide sequence: TGTGCCATCAGTGAGGACAGTCAGAACACTGAAGCTTTCTTT.

This clonotype was observed a few times. The chain links TRBV7-9 to TRBJ2-1; D not resolved. CDR3 length equals 13 residues. Germline values: CDR1 SEHNR, CDR2 FQNEAQ (reference sequence). V was trimmed by 1 base and J by 4 bases, leaving 5 bases between them. The CDR3 loop is CASSLDLYNEQFF. The CDR3 DNA is TGTGCCAGCAGCTTAGATCTATACAATGAGCAGTTCTTC. Based on the CDR3 plus reference TRBV7-9 and TRBJ2-1, the full variable domain is DTGVSQNPRHKITKRGQNVTFRCDPISEHNRLYWYRQTLGQGPEFLTYFQNEAQLEKSRLLSDRFSAERPKGSFSTLEIQRTEQGDSAMYLCASSLDLYNEQFFGPGTRLTVL.

The V gene is TRBV9, the J gene TRBJ2-2, with 14 bases matching TRBD2. V shed 2 bases, J shed 6 bases, and the junction held 3 bases outside the gene matches. This CDR3 has 16 residues. Germline lookup yields CDR1 SGDLS and CDR2 YYNGEE. The CDR3: CASSVWTSGGSGELFF. The DNA for the CDR3 is TGTGCCAGCAGCGTGTGGACTAGCGGGGGGTCCGGGGAGCTGTTTTTT.

Only a few counts were recorded for this clonotype. V is TRBV5-1 and J is TRBJ1-2; D not resolved. Germline V gives CDR1 SGHRS, CDR2 YFSETQ. This CDR3 has 15 residues. Trimming shortened V by 5 bases and J by 6 bases, and 20 bases separated the two germline ends. In DNA, the CDR3 is TGCGCCAGCAGTACCGACGGCAACTATCGGGATGGCTACACCTTC. Translated: CASSTDGNYRDGYTF.

The table lists this clonotype with a few counts. This chain uses TRBV12-3 or TRBV12-4 with TRBJ1-5; D is uncertain. CDR3 length: 16 amino acids. The V end lost 6 bases, the J end lost 0 bases, and 15 bases lay between the germline ends. This CDR3 reads CASSFYTFYSNQPQHF. Written as DNA, the CDR3 is TGTGCCAGCAGCTTCTATACTTTCTATAGCAATCAGCCCCAGCATTTT.

The chain carries TRBV5-4 and TRBJ1-1, with D unresolved. Looked up from germline, CDR1 is SGHNT and CDR2 is YYREEE (reference sequence). The length of the CDR3 is 13 residues. V was trimmed by 6 bases and J by 4 bases, leaving 13 bases between them. DNA for the CDR3: TGTGCCAGCACCCAAGGCAGTCGCACTGAAGCTTTCTTT. It codes for CASTQGSRTEAFF.

The chain has TRBV7-8 and TRBJ2-7; possible D gene TRBD2, 5 bases. Trimming took off 10 bases at V and 2 bases at J, with 12 bases between the two ends. CDR3 length: 12 residues. CDR1 is SGHVS and CDR2 is FQNEAQ in the germline V gene. The CDR3 loop is CATTSNPYEQYF. In DNA, the CDR3 is TGTGCCACCACTAGTAATCCCTACGAGCAGTACTTC.

This clonotype was seen a handful of times. The chain recombines TRBV7-3 with TRBJ2-1; D is ambiguous. CDR1 and CDR2 (germline): SGHTA, FQGTGA. CDR3 length equals 12 residues. Deletions cut 2 bases from V and 8 bases from J, with 7 bases between. This chain's CDR3 is CASSLPGYEQFF. CDR3 coding DNA: TGTGCCAGCAGCTTACCGGGCTATGAGCAGTTCTTC.

This clonotype has just a few counts. CDR3 bases: TGTGCCAGCGTACCGGGACAGGGTATATACGAGCAGTACTTC. It codes for CASVPGQGIYEQYF. The chain links TRBV6-1 to TRBJ2-7; 9 bases are a match to TRBD1. CDR3 length equals 14 residues. V lost 8 bases, J lost 4 bases, and 9 bases stayed unmatched. From germline, CDR1 is MNHNS and CDR2 SASEGT.

The V gene is TRBV4-1, the J gene TRBJ1-6; D uncertain. Trimming shortened V by 6 bases and J by 7 bases, and 16 bases separated the two germline ends. The CDR3 runs to 15 residues. The V gene's germline CDR1 is MGHRA and CDR2 YSYEKL. CDR3 protein: CASSEVITGNSPLHF. In DNA, the CDR3 is TGCGCCAGCAGTGAGGTAATCACGGGAAATTCACCCCTCCACTTT.

The V gene is TRBV29-1, the J gene TRBJ2-1; 12 bases fit TRBD2. V shed 1 base, J shed 5 bases, and the junction held 3 bases outside the gene matches. From germline, CDR1 is SQVTM and CDR2 ANQGSEA. The CDR3 runs 15 residues. Here the CDR3 DNA reads TGCAGCGTTGAAGTGACTAGCGGGGGTAACAATGAGCAGTTCTTC. Amino acid sequence: CSVEVTSGGNNEQFF.

This clonotype was found a few times. V is TRBV20-1 and J is TRBJ2-5; D might be TRBD2 (5 bases). This CDR3 contains 13 residues. V lost 6 bases and J lost 5, with 16 bases in between. The germline V gene encodes CDR1 DFQATT and CDR2 SNEGSKA (reference sequence). The CDR3 protein is CSARLLLPETQYF. CDR3 in DNA: TGCAGTGCGCGACTACTTCTGCCGGAGACCCAGTACTTC.

The V gene is TRBV12-5, the J gene TRBJ2-3; TRBD1 matches 7 bases. Germline CDR1 and CDR2: LGHNT and FRNRAP. The CDR3 runs to 17 residues. The V segment lost 0 bases and the J segment 2 bases; nucleotides outside the gene matches: 8. CDR3 sequence reads: CASGLVPAGGHTDTQYF. CDR3 DNA: TGTGCTAGTGGTTTGGTACCCGCAGGGGGACACACAGATACGCAGTATTTT. The variable domain in full, with the rest retrieved from reference TRBV12-5 and TRBJ2-3, is DARVTQTPRHKVTEMGQEVTMRCQPILGHNTVFWYRQTMMQGLELLAYFRNRAPLDDSGMPKDRFSAEMPDATLATLKIQPSEPRDSAVYFCASGLVPAGGHTDTQYFGPGTRLTVL.

The chain recombines TRBV5-4 with TRBJ2-7; unclear D gene. The V end lost 2 bases, the J end lost 0 bases, and 12 bases lay between the germline ends. CDR3 length: 15 amino acids. The germline CDR1 and CDR2 sequences are SGHNT and YYREEE (reference sequence). The CDR3 region is CASSLMASSSYEQYF. Here the CDR3 DNA reads TGTGCCAGCAGCTTAATGGCCAGCAGCTCCTACGAGCAGTACTTC. Combining the CDR3 with reference TRBV5-4 and TRBJ2-7 gives the whole variable domain ETGVTQSPTHLIKTRGQQVTLRCSSQSGHNTVSWYQQALGQGPQFIFQYYREEENGRGNFPPRFSGLQFPNYSSELNVNALELDDSALYLCASSLMASSSYEQYFGPGTRLTVT.

This clonotype was seen more than once but under ten times. The chain links TRBV10-1 to TRBJ2-7; 7 bases align to TRBD1. The CDR3 is 13 amino acids. The germline V gene encodes CDR1 WNHNN and CDR2 SYGVQD (reference sequence). The junction had 2 bases not matched to a gene; V was cut back by 6 bases and J by 0 bases. The CDR3 nucleotides are TGCGCCAGCAGGGGACAGAACTCCTACGAGCAGTACTTC. It is translated as CASRGQNSYEQYF.

The chain has TRBV15 and TRBJ2-7, with a weak D call TRBD2 (5 bases). CDR1 is LNHNV and CDR2 is YYDKDF in the germline V gene (reference sequence). The CDR3 runs 15 residues. V was shortened by 0 bases and J by 0 bases, with 9 bases between the two germline ends. This chain's CDR3 is CATSRDPGSSYEQYF. DNA for the CDR3: TGTGCCACCAGCAGAGACCCGGGGAGCTCCTACGAGCAGTACTTC. The full variable domain, rest sourced from reference TRBV15 and TRBJ2-7, is DAMVIQNPRYQVTQFGKPVTLSCSQTLNHNVMYWYQQKSSQAPKLLFHYYDKDFNNEADTPDNFQSRRPNTSFCFLDIRSPGLGDTAMYLCATSRDPGSSYEQYFGPGTRLTVT.

This clonotype was detected many times. The chain has TRBV10-3 and TRBJ2-3, with 8 positions matching TRBD2. After removal of 2 bases from V and 0 bases from J, the junction contained 1 base not matched to a gene. This CDR3 region has 15 residues. Germline CDR1 ENHRY, CDR2 SYGVKD. DNA of the CDR3: TGTGCCATCAGTGAGCAGCGGGGGAGCACAGATACGCAGTATTTT. It is translated as CAISEQRGSTDTQYF.